This T cell receptor (beta chain) derives from a study of cytomegalovirus exposure and HLA in healthy donors. Study details: Of about 390 genotyped donors, 75% to 90% grouped in the Caucasian-associated ancestry cluster.

Vbeta (60) and Jbeta (13) primers were used in the PCR. TCRdb's table, derived via immunoSEQ multiplex PCR, lists solely in-frame clones and lacks some. The sample lists about 160,000 clones, around 85% occurring once. Whole-study results and caveats: Based on reports, TCR beta sequences accurately predicted HLA-A and HLA-B alleles for most subjects. The study labeled 164 TCR beta chains cytomegalovirus-associated. Reportedly, diagnosis of cytomegalovirus status by the classifier showed high specificity and sensitivity.

This clone was found a few times. As yet, its antigen is unknown. This CDR3 is built from 14 residues. Trimming shortened V by 0 bases and J by 3 bases, and 7 bases separated the two germline ends. CDR1 is SGHRS and CDR2 is YFSETQ in the germline V gene. The TCR comes from a man aged 40-49 years in good health and CMV-seronegative. The chain employs TRBV5-1 and TRBJ2-1; D unclear. The specimen sequenced was PBMCs. The CDR3 protein is CASSLDSYYNEQFF. The DNA for the CDR3 is TGCGCCAGCAGCTTGGACTCCTACTACAATGAGCAGTTCTTC.